This passage covers 22 T cell receptor beta chains from one sample sequenced in a study of blood T cell repertoires in COVID-19. The method was immunoSEQ multiplex PCR; TCRdb's version includes in-frame clones alone and lacks a portion of them. There are about 360,000 clones in the sample; more than 75% occur only once, and 3% lies in the top ten. Sequences were obtained from peripheral blood. Receptors were obtained from a human donor in a cohort sampled during active COVID-19.

V and J are TRBV4-1 and TRBJ2-7; TRBD1 matches 9 bases. The CDR3 contains 17 residues. Germline CDR1 and CDR2: MGHRA and YSYEKL. V shed 1 base and J 5 bases; nucleotides not matched to a gene: 12. Here the CDR3 DNA reads TGCGCCAGCAGCCAAGTTTACGGGGTGGACAGGGGAAACGAGCAGTACTTC. Protein product: CASSQVYGVDRGNEQYF.

The V and J genes are TRBV3-1 (or the pseudogene TRBV3-2) and TRBJ2-3; D remains unclear. V lost 0 bases, J lost 1 base, and 14 bases lay in between. This CDR3 spans 17 amino acids. Looked up from germline, CDR1 is LGHDT and CDR2 is YNNKEL (reference sequence). CDR3 sequence: CASSQDPARLGTDTQYF. Written as DNA, the CDR3 is TGTGCCAGCAGCCAAGATCCCGCTAGATTGGGCACAGATACGCAGTATTTT.

The DNA for the CDR3 is TGTCACGACCGGGGGGGAGGTACCGGGGAGCTGTTTTTT. Amino acids: CHDRGGGTGELFF. The gene calls are TRBV27 and TRBJ2-2, with 8 nucleotides matching TRBD2. In germline, CDR1 is MNHEY, CDR2 SMNVEV (reference sequence). This CDR3 is 13 amino acids long.

The chain has TRBV30 and TRBJ2-7; D call uncertain. CDR1 and CDR2 from the germline V gene are GTSNPN and SVGIG (reference sequence). The CDR3 consists of 11 residues. The V end was cut by 0 bases, the J end by 4 bases, with 4 bases between. This CDR3 reads CAWSVSYEQYF. CDR3 DNA: TGTGCCTGGAGTGTGAGTTACGAGCAGTACTTC.

V usage is TRBV19 and J usage is TRBJ2-3; 9 bases agree with TRBD1. V lost 8 bases, J lost 2 bases, and 2 bases stayed unmatched. This CDR3 has 13 residues. Per germline, CDR1 LNHDA and CDR2 SQIVND (reference sequence). The CDR3 DNA reads as TGTGCCAGTGGGGACAGGGCCACAGATACGCAGTATTTT. Amino acids: CASGDRATDTQYF.

The chain couples TRBV7-3 to TRBJ2-2, with 9 bases aligning to TRBD2. This CDR3 spans 16 amino acids. Germline lookup yields CDR1 SGHTA and CDR2 FQGTGA. V trimming: 5 bases; J trimming: 4 bases; junction bases outside the gene matches: 8. Written as DNA, the CDR3 is TGTGCCAGCAGCGTTAGCGGGAGAGGGGGCACCGGGGAGCTGTTTTTT. Translated, it gives CASSVSGRGGTGELFF.

This clone has at least ten counts. The chain uses TRBV5-4 and TRBJ1-3; D is ambiguous. The CDR3 covers 15 residues. Germline CDR1 SGHNT, CDR2 YYREEE (reference sequence). Trimming removed 2 bases from V and 2 bases from J, with 11 bases in between. The CDR3 nucleotides are TGTGCCAGCAGCTTAGTCCCTTCTACTGGAAACACCATATATTTT. Its translation is CASSLVPSTGNTIYF.

The chain couples TRBV19 to TRBJ2-2, with D perhaps matching TRBD1 (6 bases). The CDR3 is made up of 12 amino acids. CDR1 and CDR2 (germline): LNHDA, SQIVND (reference sequence). Deletions cut 5 bases from V and 8 bases from J, with 9 bases between. DNA of the CDR3: TGTGCCAGTAGTCCAGGGGCTGGGGAGCTGTTTTTT. Translating gives CASSPGAGELFF.

This sequence joins TRBV2 and TRBJ2-3; the match to TRBD2 covers 10 bases. Per germline, CDR1 SNHLY and CDR2 FYNNEI. V lost 1 base, J lost 0 bases, and 7 bases stayed unmatched. The CDR3 has 18 residues. DNA for the CDR3: TGTGCCAGCAGTGAAGGTCTAGCGGGGGATCCTAGCACAGATACGCAGTATTTT. This sequence encodes CASSEGLAGDPSTDTQYF.

As to this clone: Other DNA variants within this sample encode the same CDR3. The rearrangement joins TRBV27 to TRBJ1-1, with 9 bases that match TRBD1. V lost 4 bases to trimming and J lost 4 bases; unmatched junction nucleotides: 1. CDR3 length: 13 residues. In germline, CDR1 is MNHEY, CDR2 SMNVEV (reference sequence). As DNA, the CDR3 is TGTGCCAGCAGTTGGGACAGGGCCACTGAAGCTTTCTTT. It is translated as CASSWDRATEAFF.

This clone was detected a few times. CDR3 sequence (DNA): TGTGCCAGCAGCGTTGCAGGGATGAACACTGAAGCTTTCTTT. Translated: CASSVAGMNTEAFF. The genes are TRBV9 and TRBJ1-1, with D perhaps matching TRBD1 (5 bases). Trimming stripped 2 bases from V and 0 bases from J, with 8 bases between. The CDR3 has 14 residues. Germline lookup yields CDR1 SGDLS and CDR2 YYNGEE.

The chain links TRBV7-3 to TRBJ2-1; D is perhaps TRBD2 (6 bases). Germline V CDR1 and CDR2: SGHTA, FQGTGA. Trimming took off 2 bases at V and 4 bases at J, with 12 bases between the two ends. The CDR3 runs 15 residues. The CDR3 DNA follows: TGTGCCAGCAGCTTACTAGTGGGGGGATACAATGAGCAGTTCTTC. As protein: CASSLLVGGYNEQFF. Filled out from reference TRBV7-3 and TRBJ2-1, the complete variable domain reads GAGVSQTPSNKVTEKGKYVELRCDPISGHTALYWYRQSLGQGPEFLIYFQGTGAADDSGLPNDRFFAVRPEGSVSTLKIQRTERGDSAVYLCASSLLVGGYNEQFFGPGTRLTVL.

This chain uses TRBV20-1 with TRBJ2-6, with TRBD1 identical over 8 bases. The CDR3 has 17 amino acids. Germline CDR1 and CDR2: DFQATT and SNEGSKA (reference sequence). V shed 3 bases and J 0 bases; nucleotides not matched to a gene: 7. The CDR3 nucleotides are TGCAGTGCTAGTGGCGACAGGGGCCGCTCTGGGGCCAACGTCCTGACTTTC. The encoded protein is CSASGDRGRSGANVLTF.

This clone was detected once. The rearrangement links TRBV12-3 or TRBV12-4 to TRBJ2-3; D gene ambiguous. This CDR3 is 12 amino acids long. Trimming removed 1 base from V and 6 bases from J, with 5 bases in between. The CDR3 loop reads CASSLGRDTQYF. The CDR3 DNA reads as TGTGCCAGCAGTTTAGGGCGGGATACGCAGTATTTT.

The chain has TRBV15 and TRBJ2-3; possible D gene TRBD1, 7 bases. The CDR3 is 16 residues long. Germline lookup yields CDR1 LNHNV and CDR2 YYDKDF (reference sequence). Deletions cut 0 bases from V and 4 bases from J, with 14 bases between. The DNA for the CDR3 is TGTGCCACCAGCAGAGAAAGGGGGCCGGGAGCAGATACGCAGTATTTT. The encoded protein is CATSRERGPGADTQYF.

V is TRBV7-2 and J is TRBJ2-5; D is possibly TRBD1 (5 bases). Per the germline V gene, CDR1 is SGHTA and CDR2 is FQGNSA. This CDR3 is built from 13 residues. With 5 bases removed from V and 5 bases from J, the gap between germline ends came to 12 bases. CDR3 sequence reads: CASSLGRVETQYF. The CDR3, as DNA: TGTGCCAGCAGCCTGGGCAGGGTTGAGACCCAGTACTTC.

The chain is built from TRBV24-1 and TRBJ2-1, with D perhaps TRBD2 (6 bases). CDR1 is KGHDR and CDR2 is SFDVKD in the germline V gene. The CDR3 has 17 amino acids. V shed 9 bases and J shed 5 bases, with 25 bases lying between them. CDR3 amino acids: CATEWGVRTHRNNEQFF. The CDR3 region has the DNA TGTGCCACCGAGTGGGGGGTTAGGACACATAGGAACAATGAGCAGTTCTTC.

The CDR3 DNA sequence: TGTGCCAGCAGCGGACCGACAGAGCACAATGAAAAACTGTTTTTT. Translated: CASSGPTEHNEKLFF. The chain employs TRBV5-4 and TRBJ1-4; TRBD1 might be the D (5 bases). The CDR3 consists of 15 residues. Germline CDR1 and CDR2: SGHNT and YYREEE (reference sequence). Trimming removed 4 bases from V and 5 bases from J, with 15 bases in between.

V gene TRBV19 combines with J gene TRBJ1-6, with D perhaps matching TRBD1 (5 bases). There are 16 residues in the CDR3. CDR1 and CDR2 (germline): LNHDA, SQIVND (reference sequence). V was cut by 5 bases and J by 10 bases, with 21 bases left in between. CDR3 in amino acids: CASSRHPGEIGSPLHF. The CDR3 DNA sequence: TGTGCCAGTAGTCGCCACCCGGGGGAAATAGGATCACCCCTCCACTTT.

The rearrangement links TRBV7-3 to TRBJ2-1; the match to TRBD2 covers 8 bases. The CDR3 spans 14 residues. The germline V gene has CDR1 SGHTA and CDR2 FQGTGA. Trimming at V came to 5 bases and at J to 5 bases, leaving 5 bases not matched to a gene. As DNA, the CDR3 is TGTGCCAGCAGCACTAGCGGTTCCCACAATGAGCAGTTCTTC. It encodes CASSTSGSHNEQFF. Combining the CDR3 with reference TRBV7-3 and TRBJ2-1 gives the whole variable domain GAGVSQTPSNKVTEKGKYVELRCDPISGHTALYWYRQSLGQGPEFLIYFQGTGAADDSGLPNDRFFAVRPEGSVSTLKIQRTERGDSAVYLCASSTSGSHNEQFFGPGTRLTVL.

Only a few counts were recorded for this clone. The V and J genes are TRBV11-2 and TRBJ1-5; the match to TRBD1 covers 7 bases. This CDR3 region has 16 residues. The V and J ends lost 1 base and 4 bases, in that order; junction bases with no gene match: 7. CDR1 is SGHAT, CDR2 FQNNGV, per germline. The CDR3 coding sequence is TGTGCCAGCAGCTTAGGACAGGGAGGTGAAAATCAGCCCCAGCATTTT. Its translation is CASSLGQGGENQPQHF. Based on the CDR3 plus reference TRBV11-2 and TRBJ1-5, the full variable domain is EAGVAQSPRYKIIEKRQSVAFWCNPISGHATLYWYQQILGQGPKLLIQFQNNGVVDDSQLPKDRFSAERLKGVDSTLKIQPAKLEDSAVYLCASSLGQGGENQPQHFGDGTRLSIL.

Worth noting for this clone: Other DNA sequences of this sample code for an identical CDR3. The chain has TRBV28 and TRBJ2-7; 11 bases fit TRBD2. Germline V gene sequence: CDR1 MDHEN, CDR2 SYDVKM. This CDR3 is built from 21 residues. Trimming took 3 bases from V and 0 from J; bases not matched to a gene: 19. DNA for the CDR3: TGTGCCAGCAGTTTCGACCTTGAGGGATCGGGACTAGCGGCCAGCTCCTACGAGCAGTACTTC. This sequence encodes CASSFDLEGSGLAASSYEQYF.